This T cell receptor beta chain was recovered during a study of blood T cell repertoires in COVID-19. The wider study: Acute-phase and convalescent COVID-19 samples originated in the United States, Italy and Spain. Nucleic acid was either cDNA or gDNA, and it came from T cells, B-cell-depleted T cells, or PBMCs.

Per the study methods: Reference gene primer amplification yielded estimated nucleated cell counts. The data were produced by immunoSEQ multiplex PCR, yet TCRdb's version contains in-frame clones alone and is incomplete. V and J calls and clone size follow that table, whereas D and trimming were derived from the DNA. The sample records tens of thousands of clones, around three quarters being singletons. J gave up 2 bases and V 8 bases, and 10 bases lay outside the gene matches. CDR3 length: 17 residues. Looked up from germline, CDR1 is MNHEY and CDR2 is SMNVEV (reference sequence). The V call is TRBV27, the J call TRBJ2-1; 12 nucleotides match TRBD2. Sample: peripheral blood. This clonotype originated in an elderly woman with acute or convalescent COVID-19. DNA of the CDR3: TGTGCCAGCCTGCGGACTAGCGGGACACTCGCCTACAATGAGCAGTTCTTC. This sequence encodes CASLRTSGTLAYNEQFF.